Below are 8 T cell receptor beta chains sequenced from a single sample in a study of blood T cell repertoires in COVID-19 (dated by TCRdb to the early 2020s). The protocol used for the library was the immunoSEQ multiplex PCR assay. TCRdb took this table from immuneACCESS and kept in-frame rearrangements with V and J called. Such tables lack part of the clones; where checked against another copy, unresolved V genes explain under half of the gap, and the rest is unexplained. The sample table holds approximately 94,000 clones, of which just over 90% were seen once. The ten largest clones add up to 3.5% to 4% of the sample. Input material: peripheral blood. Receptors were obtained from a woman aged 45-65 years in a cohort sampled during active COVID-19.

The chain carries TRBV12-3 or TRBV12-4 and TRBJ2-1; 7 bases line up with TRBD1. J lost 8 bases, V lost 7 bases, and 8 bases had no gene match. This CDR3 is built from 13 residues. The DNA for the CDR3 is TGTGCCAGCACTACCGGAACAGGGGATGAGCAGTTCTTC. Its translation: CASTTGTGDEQFF.

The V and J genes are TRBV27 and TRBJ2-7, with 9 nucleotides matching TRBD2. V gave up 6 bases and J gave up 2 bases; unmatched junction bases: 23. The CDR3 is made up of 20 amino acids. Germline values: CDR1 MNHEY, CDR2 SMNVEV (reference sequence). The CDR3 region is CASSLRTRLGVAGEAYEQYF. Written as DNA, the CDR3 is TGTGCCAGCAGCCTTAGGACCCGCCTTGGGGTAGCGGGGGAAGCCTACGAGCAGTACTTC.

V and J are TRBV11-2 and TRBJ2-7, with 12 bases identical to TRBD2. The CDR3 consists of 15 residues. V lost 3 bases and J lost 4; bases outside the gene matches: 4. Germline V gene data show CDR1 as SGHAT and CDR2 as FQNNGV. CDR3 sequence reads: CASSLETSGGYEQYF. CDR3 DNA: TGTGCCAGCAGCTTGGAGACTAGCGGGGGATACGAGCAGTACTTC.

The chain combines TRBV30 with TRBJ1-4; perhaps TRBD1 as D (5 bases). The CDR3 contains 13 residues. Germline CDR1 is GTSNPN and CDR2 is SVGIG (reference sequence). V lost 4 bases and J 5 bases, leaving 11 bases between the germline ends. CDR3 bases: TGTGCCTGGACCGGGACTTTGAATGAAAAACTGTTTTTT. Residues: CAWTGTLNEKLFF.

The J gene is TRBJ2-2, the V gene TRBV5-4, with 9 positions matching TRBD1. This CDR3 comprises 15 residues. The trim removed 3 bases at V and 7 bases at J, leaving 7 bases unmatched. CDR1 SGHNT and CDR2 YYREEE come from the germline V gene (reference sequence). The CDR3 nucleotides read TGTGCCAGCAGCTCACAACAGGGGGCGGTCGGGGAGCTGTTTTTT. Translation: CASSSQQGAVGELFF.

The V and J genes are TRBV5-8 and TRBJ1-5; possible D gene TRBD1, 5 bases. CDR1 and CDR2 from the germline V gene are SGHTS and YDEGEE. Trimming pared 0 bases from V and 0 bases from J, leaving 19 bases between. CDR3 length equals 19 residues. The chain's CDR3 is CASSLVRAGRGSSNQPQHF. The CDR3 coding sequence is TGTGCCAGCAGCTTGGTCCGTGCGGGGAGGGGATCTAGCAATCAGCCCCAGCATTTT.

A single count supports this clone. CDR3 in DNA: TGTGCCAGCAATCGTCGGGGGAGGGCCGCAGAGACCCAGTACTTC. It specifies CASNRRGRAAETQYF. This rearrangement joins TRBV28 to TRBJ2-5, with 7 bases matching TRBD2. Trimming took 7 bases from V and 4 from J; bases not matched to a gene: 12. CDR3 length equals 15 residues. The germline V gene encodes CDR1 MDHEN and CDR2 SYDVKM. The complete variable domain, with remaining parts taken from reference TRBV28 and TRBJ2-5, reads DVKVTQSSRYLVKRTGEKVFLECVQDMDHENMFWYRQDPGLGLRLIYFSYDVKMKEKGDIPEGYSVSREKKERFSLILESASTNQTSMYLCASNRRGRAAETQYFGPGTRLLVL.

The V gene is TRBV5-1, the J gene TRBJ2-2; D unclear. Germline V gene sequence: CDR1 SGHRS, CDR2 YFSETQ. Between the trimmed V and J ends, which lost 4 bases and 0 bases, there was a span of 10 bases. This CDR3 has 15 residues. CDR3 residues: CASSQTTSNTGELFF. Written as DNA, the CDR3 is TGCGCCAGCAGCCAAACTACCTCGAACACCGGGGAGCTGTTTTTT.